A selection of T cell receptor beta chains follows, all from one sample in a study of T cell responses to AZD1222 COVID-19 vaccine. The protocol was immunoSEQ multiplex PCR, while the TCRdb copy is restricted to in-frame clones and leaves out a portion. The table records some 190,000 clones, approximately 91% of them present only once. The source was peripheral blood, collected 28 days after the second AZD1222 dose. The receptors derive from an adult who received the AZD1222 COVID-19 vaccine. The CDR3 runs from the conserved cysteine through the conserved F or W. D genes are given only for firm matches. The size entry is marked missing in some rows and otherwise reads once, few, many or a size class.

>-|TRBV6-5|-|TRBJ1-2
CASSYGASYGYTF
TGTGCCAGCAGTTACGGGGCCAGCTATGGCTACACCTTC
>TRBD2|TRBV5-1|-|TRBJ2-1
CASRLAGGHNEQFF
TGCGCCAGCAGACTAGCGGGGGGTCACAATGAGCAGTTCTTC
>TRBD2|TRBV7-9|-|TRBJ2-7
CASSLDGGYGPYEQYF
TGTGCCAGCAGCTTAGACGGGGGGTACGGGCCCTACGAGCAGTACTTC
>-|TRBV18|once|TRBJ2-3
CASSPYITDTQYF
TGTGCCAGCTCACCATATATCACAGATACGCAGTATTTT
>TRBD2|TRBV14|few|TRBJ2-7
CASSPLAGGSYEQYF
TGTGCCAGCAGCCCTTTAGCGGGGGGCTCCTACGAGCAGTACTTC
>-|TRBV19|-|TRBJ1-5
CASSIETVSNQPQHF
TGTGCCAGTAGTATAGAAACGGTTAGCAATCAGCCCCAGCATTTT
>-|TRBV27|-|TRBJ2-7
CASSLVPSYEQYF
TGTGCCAGCAGTTTGGTACCCTCCTACGAGCAGTACTTC
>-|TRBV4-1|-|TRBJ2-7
CASSPDVGVSYEQYF
TGCGCCAGCAGCCCGGATGTTGGGGTTTCCTACGAGCAGTACTTC
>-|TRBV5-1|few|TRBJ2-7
CASSLVQGGEQYF
TGCGCCAGCAGCTTAGTGCAGGGGGGCGAGCAGTACTTC
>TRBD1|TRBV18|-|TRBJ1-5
CASSPGSTGVQPQHF
TGTGCCAGCTCCCCAGGGTCGACAGGGGTTCAGCCCCAGCATTTT
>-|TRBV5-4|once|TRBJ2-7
CASHVGGGKNEQYF
TGTGCCAGCCATGTGGGGGGAGGTAAAAACGAGCAGTACTTC
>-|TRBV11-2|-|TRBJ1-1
CASSLVQGEAFF
TGTGCCAGCAGCTTAGTGCAGGGTGAAGCTTTCTTT
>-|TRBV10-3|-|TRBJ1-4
CAISASDSSNEKLFF
TGTGCCATCAGTGCGTCCGACAGCTCTAATGAAAAACTGTTTTTT
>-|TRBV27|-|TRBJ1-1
CASSTWGGPNTEAFF
TGTGCCAGCAGTACCTGGGGGGGCCCGAACACTGAAGCTTTCTTT
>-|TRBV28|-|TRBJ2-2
CASSPGPKLRELFF
TGTGCCAGCAGTCCAGGGCCCAAACTACGGGAGCTGTTTTTT
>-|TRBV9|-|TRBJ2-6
CASSVRGNGANVLTF
TGTGCCAGCAGCGTACGGGGGAATGGGGCCAACGTCCTGACTTTC
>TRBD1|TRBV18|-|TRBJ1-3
CASSGQESSGNTIYF
TGTGCCAGCTCAGGACAGGAGAGCTCTGGAAACACCATATATTTT
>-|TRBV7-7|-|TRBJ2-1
CASSTAPRNEQFF
TGTGCCAGCAGCACGGCCCCAAGGAATGAGCAGTTCTTC
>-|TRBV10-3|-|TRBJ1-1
CAIRRETEAFF
TGTGCCATCAGGAGAGAAACTGAAGCTTTCTTT
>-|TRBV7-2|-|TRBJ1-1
CASSLLRGAGTEAFF
TGTGCCAGCAGCTTACTTAGGGGCGCGGGGACTGAAGCTTTCTTT
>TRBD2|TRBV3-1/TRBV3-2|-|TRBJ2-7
CASSQDITSGTYGSSYEQYF
TGTGCCAGCAGCCAAGATATAACTAGCGGAACCTACGGGTCGTCCTACGAGCAGTACTTC
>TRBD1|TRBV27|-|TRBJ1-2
CASRLGTADGYTF
TGTGCCAGCAGACTCGGGACAGCGGATGGCTACACCTTC
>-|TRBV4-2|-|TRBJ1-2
CASSQARDNYGYTF
TGTGCCAGCAGCCAAGCTAGGGACAACTATGGCTACACCTTC
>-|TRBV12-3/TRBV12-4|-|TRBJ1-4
CASTADEEKLFF
TGTGCCAGCACCGCGGACGAGGAAAAACTGTTTTTT
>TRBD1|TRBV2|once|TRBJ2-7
CASRRDRGDVYEQYF
TGTGCCAGCAGACGGGACAGGGGGGATGTCTACGAGCAGTACTTC
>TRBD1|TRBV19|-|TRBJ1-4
CASSSGQARGEKLFF
TGTGCCAGTAGCAGCGGACAGGCCCGGGGTGAAAAACTGTTTTTT
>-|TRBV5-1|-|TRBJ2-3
CASSLNPSPADTQYF
TGCGCCAGCAGCTTGAACCCGTCCCCCGCAGATACGCAGTATTTT
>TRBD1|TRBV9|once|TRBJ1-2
CASSVTGGFGYTF
TGTGCCAGCAGCGTGACAGGGGGATTTGGCTACACCTTC
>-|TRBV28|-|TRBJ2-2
CASRRGNAGELFF
TGTGCCAGCAGGCGTGGAAACGCCGGGGAGCTGTTTTTT
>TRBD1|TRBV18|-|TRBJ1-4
CASYSGTGDEKLFF
TGTGCCAGCTACTCCGGGACAGGGGATGAAAAACTGTTTTTT
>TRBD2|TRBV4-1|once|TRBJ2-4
CASSLGLAGALAKNIQYF
TGCGCCAGCAGCCTAGGACTAGCGGGAGCGCTAGCCAAAAACATTCAGTACTTC
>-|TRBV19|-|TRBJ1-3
CASAGSGNTIYF
TGTGCCAGTGCAGGGTCTGGAAACACCATATATTTT
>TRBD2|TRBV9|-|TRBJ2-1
CASSVTSGHNEQFF
TGTGCCAGCAGCGTAACTAGCGGACACAATGAGCAGTTCTTC
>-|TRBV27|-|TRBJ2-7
CASSPKPGVSHLGEQYF
TGTGCCAGCAGTCCGAAACCAGGGGTGAGTCATCTCGGCGAGCAGTACTTC
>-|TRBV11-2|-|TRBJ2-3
CASSLGDRLAPTDTQYF
TGTGCCAGCAGCTTAGGTGACCGCTTAGCGCCCACAGATACGCAGTATTTT
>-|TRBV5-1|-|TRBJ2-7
CASSVTSLSYEQYF
TGCGCCAGCAGCGTAACTAGCCTCTCCTACGAGCAGTACTTC
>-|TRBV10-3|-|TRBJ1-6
CAISEGHSPLHF
TGTGCCATCAGTGAGGGTCATTCACCCCTCCACTTT
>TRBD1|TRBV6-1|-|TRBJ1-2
CASSDLGTGGYGYTF
TGTGCCAGCAGTGATCTAGGGACAGGAGGCTATGGCTACACCTTC
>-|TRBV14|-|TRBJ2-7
CASSQAILGDEQYF
TGTGCCAGCAGCCAAGCCATACTAGGCGATGAGCAGTACTTC
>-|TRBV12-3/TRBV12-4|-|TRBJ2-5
CASSEDVTQYF
TGTGCCAGCAGTGAGGATGTGACCCAGTACTTC
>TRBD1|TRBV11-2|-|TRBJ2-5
CASSTTGVRETQYF
TGTGCCAGCAGCACGACAGGGGTGCGAGAGACCCAGTACTTC
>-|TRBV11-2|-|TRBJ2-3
CASSLVVRDTQYF
TGTGCCAGCAGCTTAGTGGTTCGAGATACGCAGTATTTT
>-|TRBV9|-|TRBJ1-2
CASSPRGGRESYGYTF
TGTGCCAGCAGCCCCCGGGGAGGTCGTGAGTCCTATGGCTACACCTTC
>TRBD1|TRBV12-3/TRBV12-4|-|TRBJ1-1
CASSRTGDTEAFF
TGTGCCAGCAGCCGGACAGGGGACACTGAAGCTTTCTTT
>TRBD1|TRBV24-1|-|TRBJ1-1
CATSDPIPGTGETEAFF
TGTGCCACCAGTGATCCTATTCCCGGGACAGGGGAAACTGAAGCTTTCTTT
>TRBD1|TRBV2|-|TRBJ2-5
CASRDRGETQYF
TGTGCCAGCAGGGACAGGGGGGAGACCCAGTACTTC
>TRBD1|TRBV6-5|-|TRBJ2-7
CASSWDRAYEQYF
TGTGCCAGCAGTTGGGACAGGGCCTACGAGCAGTACTTC
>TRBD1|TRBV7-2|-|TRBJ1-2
CASSPSSGQGAEGYTF
TGTGCCAGCAGCCCTAGCTCGGGGCAGGGGGCGGAGGGCTACACCTTC
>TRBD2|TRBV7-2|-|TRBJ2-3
CASSSTSGGGTDTQYF
TGTGCCAGCAGCTCAACTAGCGGGGGCGGCACAGATACGCAGTATTTT
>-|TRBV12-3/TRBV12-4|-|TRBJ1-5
CASSLGQNQPQHF
TGTGCCAGCAGTTTGGGGCAGAATCAGCCCCAGCATTTT
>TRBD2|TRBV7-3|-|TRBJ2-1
CASSLAGGPRNEQFF
TGTGCCAGCAGCTTAGCGGGAGGGCCGAGGAATGAGCAGTTCTTC
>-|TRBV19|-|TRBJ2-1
CASRDRYNEQFF
TGTGCCAGTAGAGACAGGTACAATGAGCAGTTCTTC
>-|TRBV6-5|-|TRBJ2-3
CASQGRVRPDTQYF
TGTGCCAGCCAGGGCAGGGTGAGGCCAGATACGCAGTATTTT
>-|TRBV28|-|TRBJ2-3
CASSGPRLTDTQYF
TGTGCCAGCAGTGGGCCAAGACTCACAGATACGCAGTATTTT